This is a list of T cell receptor beta chains from one sample in a study of tissue T cells after allogeneic stem cell transplantation. TCRdb keeps only in-frame clones here, not all; method: immunoSEQ multiplex PCR. The sample lists roughly 670 clones, 42% seen once, with roughly 60% in the top ten. Source: descending colon tissue, taken at autopsy. The receptors were sampled from a female patient between 40 and 69 years old with steroid-refractory graft-versus-host disease after an allogeneic stem cell transplant. A subset of T cells may come from the graft donor. CDR3s include the opening cysteine and the closing phenylalanine or tryptophan. D genes are given only for firm matches. A clone size is listed for some rows: how often the clone was seen (once, few, many), or a class if it is expanded.

D	J	length	V	size	CDR3	DNA
.	TRBJ2-2	13	TRBV6-5	.	CASSYGGGGELFF	TGTGCCAGCAGTTACGGGGGCGGCGGGGAGCTGTTTTTT
TRBD2	TRBJ2-5	15	TRBV6-5	.	CASSRSGRARETQYF	TGTGCCAGCAGTCGAAGCGGGAGGGCCCGGGAGACCCAGTACTTC
.	TRBJ2-3	12	TRBV12-5	.	CASGRVSDTQYF	TGTGCTAGTGGCCGGGTCTCAGATACGCAGTATTTT
.	TRBJ1-3	17	TRBV9	few	CASSGRAGRYSGNTIYF	TGTGCCAGCAGCGGCCGGGCAGGCCGGTACTCTGGAAACACCATATATTTT
.	TRBJ2-2	15	TRBV7-9	.	CASSPPLGHTGELFF	TGTGCCAGCAGCCCACCACTGGGTCATACCGGGGAGCTGTTTTTT
.	TRBJ2-7	14	TRBV4-1	.	CASSRGHGPYEQYF	TGCGCCAGCAGCCGGGGCCACGGCCCCTACGAGCAGTACTTC
.	TRBJ1-2	13	TRBV6-5	.	CASSYSRSYGYTF	TGTGCCAGCAGTTACTCGCGAAGCTATGGCTACACCTTC
.	TRBJ2-2	14	TRBV7-2	.	CASSLVPGAGNLFF	TGTGCCAGCAGCTTAGTGCCCGGGGCGGGGAACCTGTTTTTT
.	TRBJ2-1	15	TRBV2	.	CASLRASHSYNEQFF	TGTGCCAGCCTGAGGGCTAGCCACTCCTACAATGAGCAGTTCTTC
TRBD2	TRBJ2-2	15	TRBV6-5	.	CASSFGTSGTRGLFF	TGTGCCAGCAGTTTCGGGACTAGCGGGACCCGGGGGCTGTTTTTT
.	TRBJ2-5	17	TRBV19	few	CASSIDFPGPYLKTQYF	TGTGCCAGTAGTATAGATTTTCCAGGGCCATATTTGAAGACCCAGTACTTC
.	TRBJ2-7	15	TRBV4-3	.	CASSQDQDSPYEQYF	TGCGCCAGCAGCCAAGATCAGGACAGCCCTTACGAGCAGTACTTC
.	TRBJ2-5	15	TRBV7-6	.	CASSPRQTILETQYF	TGTGCCAGCAGCCCGAGACAGACAATCTTGGAGACCCAGTACTTC
TRBD1	TRBJ1-6	15	TRBV18	once	CASSPQGASNSPLHF	TGTGCCAGCTCACCACAGGGGGCGAGTAATTCACCCCTCCACTTT
.	TRBJ1-5	15	TRBV2	medium-sized	CASSERGGGNQPQHF	TGTGCCAGCAGTGAAAGGGGCGGGGGCAATCAGCCCCAGCATTTT
.	TRBJ1-5	15	TRBV19	medium-sized	CASSKDSTQLQPQHF	TGTGCCAGTAGCAAAGACAGTACCCAACTTCAGCCCCAGCATTTT
.	TRBJ2-2	14	TRBV5-5	.	CASSLRPAAGELFF	TGTGCCAGCAGCTTGCGGCCAGCCGCCGGGGAGCTGTTTTTT
.	TRBJ1-1	14	TRBV14	large	CASSQERGRAEAFF	TGTGCCAGCAGCCAGGAGAGGGGTAGGGCTGAAGCTTTCTTT
.	TRBJ1-1	15	TRBV19	.	CATTPPGARNTEAFF	TGTGCCACCACCCCCCCAGGGGCCAGGAACACTGAAGCTTTCTTT
.	TRBJ1-1	15	TRBV21-1	.	CASSKRQGQNTEAFF	TGTGCCAGCAGCAAAAGGCAGGGGCAGAACACTGAAGCTTTCTTT
.	TRBJ1-5	16	TRBV6-2/TRBV6-3	few	CASSHRRMAGNQPQHF	TGTGCCAGCAGTCACCGGAGAATGGCGGGCAATCAGCCCCAGCATTTT
.	TRBJ1-2	13	TRBV19	few	CASSIGGHYGYTF	TGTGCCAGTAGTATCGGTGGGCACTATGGCTACACCTTC
.	TRBJ1-1	13	TRBV6-5	.	CASRWGGNTEAFF	TGTGCCAGCAGATGGGGAGGGAACACTGAAGCTTTCTTT
.	TRBJ1-4	15	TRBV19	.	CASSGIDSTNEKLFF	TGTGCCAGTAGTGGCATAGATAGCACAAATGAAAAACTGTTTTTT
.	TRBJ1-1	14	TRBV4-3	medium-sized	CASSRAWGNTEAFF	TGCGCCAGCAGCCGAGCCTGGGGAAACACTGAAGCTTTCTTT
TRBD1	TRBJ1-6	15	TRBV5-5	large	CASSLQGARNSPLHF	TGTGCCAGCAGCCTTCAGGGGGCCAGGAATTCACCCCTCCACTTT
TRBD2	TRBJ2-7	15	TRBV19	.	CASSPRLAATYEQYF	TGTGCCAGTAGTCCAAGACTAGCGGCGACCTACGAGCAGTACTTC
.	TRBJ2-7	11	TRBV30	large	CAWSVRFVQYF	TGTGCCTGGAGTGTACGGTTCGTGCAGTACTTC
TRBD1	TRBJ2-7	12	TRBV2	.	CASRDRGYEQYF	TGTGCCAGCAGGGACAGGGGCTACGAGCAGTACTTC
.	TRBJ2-1	14	TRBV7-2	.	CASSLVGGVDEQFF	TGTGCCAGCAGCTTAGTGGGGGGAGTGGATGAGCAGTTCTTC
TRBD2	TRBJ2-7	13	TRBV18	medium-sized	CASSFAGAYEQYF	TGTGCCAGCTCGTTCGCGGGAGCGTACGAGCAGTACTTC
.	TRBJ1-6	16	TRBV23-1	large	CASSQSACSYNSPLHF	TGCGCCAGCAGTCAATCGGCGTGCTCCTATAATTCACCCCTCCACTTT
.	TRBJ1-2	15	TRBV14	.	CASSQKRGRSYGYTF	TGTGCCAGCAGCCAAAAGAGAGGTCGCTCCTATGGCTACACCTTC
.	TRBJ2-3	15	TRBV5-4	.	CASSLGGWGTDTQYF	TGTGCCAGCAGCTTAGGGGGGTGGGGCACAGATACGCAGTATTTT
.	TRBJ1-2	13	TRBV3-1/TRBV3-2	.	CASSQSGGVGYTF	TGTGCCAGCAGCCAATCGGGGGGCGTTGGCTACACCTTC
TRBD1	TRBJ1-2	13	TRBV5-5	medium-sized	CASSLGTGYGYTF	TGTGCCAGCAGCTTGGGGACAGGCTATGGCTACACCTTC
TRBD1	TRBJ1-2	13	TRBV5-4	.	CASSPDREGGYTF	TGTGCCAGCAGCCCCGACAGGGAGGGAGGCTACACCTTC
TRBD1	TRBJ1-4	16	TRBV11-2	.	CASSLFRGQGNEKLFF	TGTGCCAGCAGCTTATTCCGGGGACAGGGCAATGAAAAACTGTTTTTT
.	TRBJ1-1	11	TRBV10-3	.	CAISGHREAFF	TGTGCCATCAGTGGTCACAGGGAAGCTTTCTTT
TRBD2	TRBJ2-1	14	TRBV10-3	large	CAISGRGVYNEQFF	TGTGCCATCAGTGGGCGGGGGGTCTACAATGAGCAGTTCTTC
.	TRBJ2-7	14	TRBV9	hyperexpanded	CASSAGGSSYEQYF	TGTGCCAGCAGCGCCGGCGGAAGCTCCTACGAGCAGTACTTC
.	TRBJ2-5	15	TRBV3-1/TRBV3-2	once	CASSQRGSFGATQYF	TGTGCCAGCAGCCAGCGTGGGTCCTTCGGGGCGACCCAGTACTTC
TRBD2	TRBJ2-1	18	TRBV5-1	large	CASSLVPRGGRLYNEQFF	TGCGCCAGCAGCTTGGTTCCCCGGGGGGGCCGTCTCTACAATGAGCAGTTCTTC
TRBD1	TRBJ2-4	14	TRBV19	.	CASSWDSRENIQYF	TGTGCCAGTAGCTGGGACAGTAGGGAAAACATTCAGTACTTC
TRBD1	TRBJ1-4	13	TRBV7-9	few	CASRRDRNEKLFF	TGTGCCAGCAGACGGGACAGAAATGAAAAACTGTTTTTT
.	TRBJ1-1	12	TRBV6-6	.	CASRREDTEAFF	TGTGCCAGCAGACGCGAGGACACTGAAGCTTTCTTT
TRBD1	TRBJ1-5	15	TRBV27	.	CASSLIGTGNQPQHF	TGTGCCAGCAGTTTAATTGGGACAGGCAATCAGCCCCAGCATTTT
.	TRBJ2-1	17	TRBV3-1/TRBV3-2	.	CASSVRVPFHSDNEQFF	TGTGCCAGCAGCGTAAGGGTTCCCTTCCATTCCGACAATGAGCAGTTCTTC